This T cell receptor beta chain was captured in a study of blood T cell repertoires in COVID-19. This CDR3 has 12 residues. Produced via immunoSEQ multiplex PCR; TCRdb's table is partial and in-frame only. The profile covers under 200,000 clones, with approximately 80% appearing a single time and approximately 9.9% taken by the ten largest. The genes are TRBV7-5 and TRBJ1-3; the D segment call TRBD1 is taken from the table without a DNA check. TRBV7-5 counts as a pseudogene. Sequencing was carried out using PBMCs or T cells enriched from blood (not recorded which). The receptor's source is a man aged 50-59 years who had recovered from COVID-19. The CDR3 loop reads CVRSCQGNTIYF. As DNA, the CDR3 is TGTGTCAGAAGCTGTCAGGGAAACACCATATATTTT.